One and the same sample provided the 2 T cell receptor beta chains below, sequenced in a study of blood T cell repertoires in COVID-19. Method: immunoSEQ multiplex PCR; TCRdb's copy keeps in-frame clones and lacks some. Of around 200,000 clones listed, approximately 86% are singletons. The material sequenced was PBMCs or T cells enriched from blood (not recorded which). These receptors came from a woman aged 30 to 39 who had been exposed to COVID-19.

V usage is TRBV19 and J usage is TRBJ1-2; maybe TRBD1 (5 bases). Trimming took 7 bases from V and 3 from J, leaving 18 bases between them. The length of the CDR3 is 15 residues. The germline gives CDR1 LNHDA, CDR2 SQIVND (reference sequence). The CDR3: CASILRDGGHYGYTF. The CDR3 DNA is TGTGCCAGTATCCTCCGGGACGGGGGACACTATGGCTACACCTTC.

CDR3 bases: TGTGCCAGCAGTGAGCTAAGGGGTAGTGAGCAGTTCTTC. Encoded protein: CASSELRGSEQFF. The V and J genes are TRBV6-4 and TRBJ2-1, with a possible D match to TRBD1 (5 bases). V was pared by 3 bases and J by 9 bases, with 12 bases between. This CDR3 spans 13 amino acids. Germline CDR1 reads MRHNA; CDR2 reads SNTAGT.